The subject of this entry is one T cell receptor beta chain. Its antigen is not known. The gene names given are mouse names. The CDR3 is cut off 1 residue early in the read; its end comes from the germline J gene. The sample has other DNA sequences that encode this CDR3 too. CDR3 sequences, V/J genes, frequencies and template counts came from survey-depth TCRbeta sequencing. This table comes from immunoSEQ multiplex PCR, and its TCRdb copy is limited to in-frame clones, with some not included. The sample has tens of thousands of clones; 55% to 75% are singletons. This record comes from a study of tissue T cells after allogeneic stem cell transplantation. Study conclusions and caveats: Sampling depth was limited, and the cohort was small and clinically varied. Motif-based clustering found tissue-specific repertoire signatures shared across patients, though few clones were shared.

The germline V gene encodes CDR1 NSHNY and CDR2 SYGAGN. V lost 0 bases, J lost 0 bases, and 8 bases lay in between. The CDR3 extends over 15 amino acids. The source material was spleen. This TCR came from a female BALB/c mouse in good health. The strain's MHC: H2-d. The chain uses TRBV13-1 and TRBJ2-4, with D perhaps TRBD1 (5 bases). The CDR3 sequence is CASSDGRGSQNTLYF. The part of the CDR3 DNA that was read is TGTGCCAGCAGTGATGGGAGGGGTAGTCAAAACACCTTGTAC.